This record looks at one T cell receptor beta chain sequence and its context. Its target is not known. Other nucleotide sequences from this sample produce the same CDR3. This entry belongs to a study of T cell responses to AZD1222 COVID-19 vaccine. The study's findings and limits: Nearly half of spike-specific TCRs reportedly target unmutated variant regions. Baseline seropositivity characterized only six AZD1222 recipients. Clonal diversity may have been underestimated in mostly white British donors.

The data were produced by immunoSEQ multiplex PCR, yet TCRdb's version contains in-frame clones alone and is incomplete. The sample yields more than 150,000 clones, just under 90% seen once. The CDR3 is made up of 11 amino acids. Germline V gene data show CDR1 as MDHEN and CDR2 as SYDVKM. V dropped 6 bases and J dropped 3 bases, with 3 bases sitting between them. The TCR sequence derives from an adult in good health. Material: peripheral blood, obtained on day 0 of AZD1222 vaccination. The V call is TRBV28, the J call TRBJ1-5, with unresolved D. CDR3 sequence reads: CASSYNQPQHF. DNA of the CDR3: TGTGCCAGCAGCTACAATCAGCCCCAGCATTTT.